These 15 T cell receptor beta chains were sequenced from one sample in a study of blood T cell repertoires in COVID-19. TCRdb's copy holds only in-frame clones and misses some; the assay was immunoSEQ multiplex PCR. This sample has 400,000 to 450,000 clones, with 75% to 90% found just once. The sample consisted of PBMCs or T cells enriched from blood (not recorded which). Receptor source: a young man who had recovered from COVID-19.

The V call is TRBV7-6, the J call TRBJ2-2; TRBD1 matches 7 bases. The CDR3 loop spans 13 amino acids. Trimming at V came to 3 bases and at J to 7 bases, leaving 2 bases not matched to a gene. CDR1 and CDR2 (germline): SGHVS, FNYEAQ. The CDR3 DNA reads as TGTGCCAGCAGCTTCCAGGGGGTCGGGGAGCTGTTTTTT. This sequence encodes CASSFQGVGELFF.

The rearrangement links TRBV21-1 to TRBJ1-6; TRBD1 is the table's D call, not checked against the DNA. TRBV21-1 is a documented pseudogene. The CDR3 has 16 residues. The DNA of the CDR3 is TGTGCCAGCAGAAATGGGTCCGGGACAGTTTCTTCACCCCTCCACTTT. Its protein is CASRNGSGTVSSPLHF.

J is TRBJ2-7 and V is TRBV7-6; D uncertain. CDR3 length: 17 residues. Germline-derived CDR1 and CDR2 are SGHVS and FNYEAQ. V was clipped by 3 bases and J by 1 base, with 19 bases between them. This chain's CDR3 is CASSFSSRVDRSYEQYF. DNA of the CDR3: TGTGCCAGCAGCTTCTCATCACGGGTGGATAGGTCCTACGAGCAGTACTTC.

CDR3 nucleotide sequence: TGCGCCAGCAGCATCGGACAGGCGAACACCGGGGAGCTGTTTTTT. This translates into CASSIGQANTGELFF. The chain is built from TRBV5-1 and TRBJ2-2, with 7 positions matching TRBD1. V lost 4 bases to trimming and J lost 0 bases; unmatched junction nucleotides: 3. The length of the CDR3 is 15 residues. CDR1 and CDR2 (germline): SGHRS, YFSETQ.

This chain joins TRBV30 and TRBJ2-7, with TRBD1 as a possible D gene (5 bases). Germline V gene lookup returns CDR1 GTSNPN and CDR2 SVGIG (reference sequence). The CDR3 sequence is 12 residues long. V was shortened by 4 bases and J by 6 bases, with 13 bases between the two germline ends. CDR3 amino acids: CAWIKIGAEQYF. CDR3 in DNA: TGTGCCTGGATCAAAATAGGGGCCGAGCAGTACTTC.

The V call is TRBV2, the J call TRBJ2-1, with a weak D call TRBD2 (5 bases). Germline CDR1 is SNHLY and CDR2 is FYNNEI. The CDR3 totals 11 residues. V lost 6 bases to trimming and J lost 8 bases, with 8 bases between them. The CDR3 sequence is CASRLVYEQFF. The CDR3 DNA follows: TGTGCCAGCAGACTAGTATATGAGCAGTTCTTC. Looking up the rest from reference TRBV2 and TRBJ2-1 gives the full variable domain: EPEVTQTPSHQVTQMGQEVILRCVPISNHLYFYWYRQILGQKVEFLVSFYNNEISEKSEIFDDQFSVERPDGSNFTLKIRSTKLEDSAMYFCASRLVYEQFFGPGTRLTVL.

J is TRBJ2-3 and V is TRBV29-1; D is undetermined. Trimming left V 3 bases short and J 4 bases short, with 5 bases between. The CDR3 runs to 11 residues. Germline CDR1 and CDR2: SQVTM and ANQGSEA. As DNA, the CDR3 is TGCAGCGTTGACAGGTCAGATACGCAGTATTTT. Encoded protein: CSVDRSDTQYF.

The V gene is TRBV7-9, the J gene TRBJ2-7; TRBD2 matches at 12 bases. J was trimmed by 0 bases and V by 4 bases; bases with no gene match: 4. CDR3 length: 16 residues. Germline V lookup: CDR1 SEHNR, CDR2 FQNEAQ (reference sequence). The CDR3 region has the DNA TGTGCCAGCAGCTCGGAGACTAGCGGGAGCTCCTACGAGCAGTACTTC. It encodes CASSSETSGSSYEQYF.

CDR3 coding DNA: TGTGCCAGCACTAGAGCGGGGAGAGGCGGGGAGCTGTTTTTT. Translated, it gives CASTRAGRGGELFF. The chain links TRBV28 to TRBJ2-2, with 7 bases that match TRBD2. The CDR3 consists of 14 residues. The germline CDR1 and CDR2 sequences are MDHEN and SYDVKM. The V and J ends lost 7 bases and 7 bases, in that order; junction bases with no gene match: 9.

This chain connects TRBV20-1 to TRBJ2-1; D is unresolved. Germline lookup yields CDR1 DFQATT and CDR2 SNEGSKA (reference sequence). The CDR3 is 11 amino acids. V lost 4 bases and J 9 bases, leaving 10 bases between the germline ends. The CDR3 here is CSATKRGEQFF. The CDR3 DNA sequence: TGCAGTGCTACCAAGCGAGGTGAGCAGTTCTTC.

This clone has just one count. Additional DNA sequences in this sample encode the identical CDR3. This chain uses TRBV10-3 with TRBJ1-1; no firm D call. V was shortened by 0 bases and J by 1 base, with 6 bases between the two germline ends. The germline CDR1 and CDR2 sequences are ENHRY and SYGVKD. The CDR3 is 14 residues long. CDR3 residues: CAISESRGNTEAFF. For the CDR3, the DNA is TGTGCCATCAGTGAGTCTCGGGGGAACACTGAAGCTTTCTTT.

The chain has TRBV28 and TRBJ1-2, with 9 bases that match TRBD1. The trim removed 5 bases at V and 7 bases at J, leaving 17 bases unmatched. Germline CDR1 MDHEN, CDR2 SYDVKM. CDR3 length: 17 residues. CDR3 DNA: TGTGCCAGCAGTCCCCTCGGGACAGGGCCTCCTTTGGGTGGCTACACCTTC. Translated, it gives CASSPLGTGPPLGGYTF.

The rearrangement joins TRBV27 to TRBJ2-1; tentatively, D is TRBD2 (6 bases). CDR1 is MNHEY and CDR2 is SMNVEV in the germline V gene (reference sequence). V was pared by 3 bases and J by 0 bases, with 12 bases between. The CDR3 covers 16 residues. This CDR3 reads CASSFYGGGSYNEQFF. CDR3 DNA sequence: TGTGCCAGCAGTTTCTACGGGGGAGGCTCCTACAATGAGCAGTTCTTC.

This chain connects TRBV19 to TRBJ2-6; no definite D call. Trimming left V 6 bases short and J 1 base short, with 10 bases between. Germline CDR1 is LNHDA and CDR2 is SQIVND (reference sequence). CDR3 length: 15 residues. CDR3 bases: TGTGCCAGTAGCTCGACACCTTCTGGGGCCAACGTCCTGACTTTC. Residues: CASSSTPSGANVLTF.

This CDR3 reads CAWSVGDQETQYF. Here the CDR3 DNA reads TGTGCCTGGAGTGTAGGGGACCAAGAGACCCAGTACTTC. This chain joins TRBV30 and TRBJ2-5; tentatively, D is TRBD1 (5 bases). The CDR3 has 13 amino acids. Trimming shortened V by 0 bases and J by 0 bases, and 5 bases separated the two germline ends. CDR1 GTSNPN and CDR2 SVGIG come from the germline V gene (reference sequence).